Listed here is a single TCR beta chain. Antigen: not known. This specimen comes from a study of a mutant IDH1 vaccine in newly diagnosed glioma. At the level of the study: Before enrollment, the patients had been treated with radiotherapy alone, temozolomide alone, or both together. Most of them had received both.

The time point: baseline, week 1 (first vaccination visit). Treatment indicated: pre-vaccination baseline after standard-of-care therapy. Overall study findings and caveats: Pseudoprogression seemed unlinked to shifts in top peripheral T cell clonotypes.

Produced via immunoSEQ multiplex PCR; TCRdb's table is partial and in-frame only. The profile covers 60,000 to 75,000 clones, with around 74% appearing a single time and around 8.4% taken by the ten largest. This TCR was sampled from a middle-aged man with glioma. The source material was PBMCs, sampled from a glioma patient treated with radiotherapy, temozolomide or both.

CDR3 nucleotides: TGTGCCAGCAGCTTGGCTAGCAATCAGCCCCAGCATTTT. Translating gives CASSLASNQPQHF. The J gene is TRBJ1-5, the V gene TRBV5-6; D remains unclear. The V end lost 0 bases, the J end lost 0 bases, and 1 base lay between the germline ends. This CDR3 has 13 residues. Germline V lookup: CDR1 SGHDT, CDR2 YYEEEE.